This TCR beta chain comes out of a study of shared clonotypes between healthy human individuals. The assay was immunoSEQ multiplex PCR, and TCRdb's table has in-frame clones only and misses some. The sample contains about 1 million clones, approximately 80% of which appear only once. The sample comprised memory CD4+ T cells from PBMCs. The subset here: CD45RA-negative fraction. This clonotype was obtained from a man between 18 and 29 years old in good health. Some clones in this sample may be carry-over from other donors' samples.

DNA for the CDR3: TGTGCCAGCACTCCCCAGTGGGGGACGGGGAACTATGGCTACACCTTC. It specifies CASTPQWGTGNYGYTF. This sequence joins TRBV27 and TRBJ1-2; the D gene is possibly TRBD1 (5 bases). Germline V lookup: CDR1 MNHEY, CDR2 SMNVEV (reference sequence). There are 16 residues in the CDR3. V shed 7 bases and J shed 2 bases, with 20 bases lying between them.